This TCR beta chain was sequenced for a study of T cell clones after liver transplantation. As for the study in general: HCV positivity affected three of eight recipients; the rest lacked autoimmune or viral indications.

The V end lost 4 bases, the J end lost 12 bases, and 13 bases lay between the germline ends. The CDR3 loop spans 11 amino acids. The V gene's germline CDR1 is GTSNPN and CDR2 SVGIG (reference sequence). The data were produced by immunoSEQ multiplex PCR, yet TCRdb's version contains in-frame clones alone and is incomplete. The sample holds fewer than 45,000 clones; roughly 86% are singletons and the top ten take 2% to 3%. Sequences were derived from CD4+ T cells from blood, sampled 24 months after liver transplant. The V call is TRBV30, the J call TRBJ2-1, with unresolved D. This TCR was recovered from a human patient who received a liver transplant. Some T cells may be supplied by the graft donor. In DNA, the CDR3 is TGTGCCTGGACTGGGCAGAGTGTGCAGTTCTTC. This encodes CAWTGQSVQFF.